These 10 T cell receptor beta chains share one sample of origin, sequenced in a study of prognosis after radiotherapy for stage I lung cancer. Genomic DNA provided the template from which TCR beta CDR3 was amplified by two-round multiplex PCR. Gene-specific TRBV and TRBJ primers were used in PCR round one. TCRdb re-analysed the multiplex PCR reads in MiXCR, keeping a single row per CDR3 protein. Among approximately 25,000 distinct CDR3 sequences, about 43% were seen once, and the ten largest hold about 16%. The starting material was PBMCs, obtained before or after stereotactic body radiation therapy (not recorded which). Receptors were obtained from a donor of 50 years or more with non-small cell lung cancer.

V and J are TRBV7-3 and TRBJ2-3, with 11 bases lining up with TRBD2. CDR1 and CDR2 from the germline V gene are SGHTA and FQGTGA. This CDR3 contains 18 residues. V shed 5 bases, J shed 1 base, and the junction held 11 bases outside the gene matches. CDR3 coding DNA: TGTGCCAGCAGCCAGGCCGGGGGGACTAGCGGTGGCACAGATACGCAGTATTTT. Translated: CASSQAGGTSGGTDTQYF. The entire variable domain, with the rest obtained from reference TRBV7-3 and TRBJ2-3, is as follows: GAGVSQTPSNKVTEKGKYVELRCDPISGHTALYWYRQSLGQGPEFLIYFQGTGAADDSGLPNDRFFAVRPEGSVSTLKIQRTERGDSAVYLCASSQAGGTSGGTDTQYFGPGTRLTVL.

This clonotype came up many times. This chain links TRBV6-1 with TRBJ2-3; TRBD1 matches 8 bases. After removal of 6 bases from V and 3 bases from J, the junction contained 2 bases not matched to a gene. The CDR3 consists of 13 residues. CDR1 and CDR2 (germline): MNHNS, SASEGT. The CDR3 here is CASRRQGTDTQYF. CDR3 nucleotide sequence: TGTGCCAGCAGGCGACAGGGGACAGATACGCAGTATTTT.

By sample fraction, this clonotype is medium-sized. CDR3 sequence: CSANDRRNTGELFF. The DNA of the CDR3 is TGCAGTGCAAACGACAGGAGAAACACCGGGGAGCTGTTTTTT. This chain joins TRBV20-1 and TRBJ2-2, with D perhaps TRBD1 (6 bases). Germline CDR1 reads DFQATT; CDR2 reads SNEGSKA (reference sequence). V was cut by 6 bases and J by 2 bases, with 13 bases left in between. This CDR3 region has 14 residues.

Comments on this clonotype: The junction departs from the called germline gene at one end, perhaps through a read error. The chain has TRBV6-4 and TRBJ2-2; perhaps TRBD1 as D (6 bases). CDR3 length equals 15 residues. Per the germline V gene, CDR1 is MRHNA and CDR2 is SNTAGT. CDR3 nucleotides: TGTGACAGCAGTGTAACAGGGACCCTCACCGGGGAGCTGTTTTTT. Protein product: CDSSVTGTLTGELFF.

This clonotype was counted ten times or more. The J gene is TRBJ2-1, the V gene TRBV15; 13 bases align to TRBD2. The V gene end was trimmed by 2 bases and the J gene end by 8 bases; junction bases not matched to a gene: 3. Looked up from germline, CDR1 is LNHNV and CDR2 is YYDKDF (reference sequence). The CDR3 is 15 residues long. The CDR3 region has the DNA TGTGCCACCAGCAGAACTAGCGGGGGGGCCTATGAGCAGTTCTTC. Protein product: CATSRTSGGAYEQFF.

The gene calls are TRBV6-5 and TRBJ1-6; D is unclear. CDR3 length equals 16 residues. Between the trimmed V and J ends, which lost 0 bases and 6 bases, there was a span of 12 bases. Germline CDR1 and CDR2: MNHEY and SVGAGI. This CDR3 reads CASSYSGSVGNSPLHF. The CDR3 DNA is TGTGCCAGCAGTTACTCAGGCAGTGTGGGTAATTCACCCCTCCACTTT.

This clonotype was detected ten times or more. The chain uses TRBV15 and TRBJ2-1, with D unclear. The ends were cut back, 3 bases at V and 10 bases at J, with 13 bases in the middle. The CDR3 consists of 13 residues. Germline V gene sequence: CDR1 LNHNV, CDR2 YYDKDF (reference sequence). The chain's CDR3 is CATSSDPNREQFF. In nucleotides, the CDR3 is TGTGCCACCAGCAGCGACCCTAACCGGGAGCAGTTCTTC.

This clonotype was counted many times. This chain links TRBV28 with TRBJ2-1, with 12 nucleotides matching TRBD2. J gave up 6 bases and V 5 bases, and 2 bases lay outside the gene matches. The CDR3 is made up of 14 amino acids. Germline loops: CDR1 MDHEN, CDR2 SYDVKM. The CDR3 is CASSLAGGGNEQFF. The CDR3 bases are TGTGCCAGCAGTCTAGCGGGAGGGGGCAATGAGCAGTTCTTC.

This clonotype has a count of ten or more. The chain employs TRBV9 and TRBJ2-5; possibly TRBD2 for D (5 bases). The CDR3 runs to 11 residues. The germline CDR1 and CDR2 sequences are SGDLS and YYNGEE. V lost 4 bases to trimming and J lost 7 bases, with 8 bases between them. This chain's CDR3 is CASSPGGTQYF. In DNA form, the CDR3 reads TGTGCCAGCAGCCCCGGAGGGACCCAGTACTTC.

By sample fraction, this clonotype is medium-sized (0.01 to 0.1%). V is TRBV19 and J is TRBJ1-5; 9 nucleotides agree with TRBD1. The CDR3 is 13 amino acids. CDR1 is LNHDA, CDR2 SQIVND, per germline (reference sequence). V gave up 10 bases and J gave up 3 bases; unmatched junction bases: 4. CDR3 DNA sequence: TGTGCCACCCGGGACAGGGACAATCAGCCCCAGCATTTT. Protein product: CATRDRDNQPQHF. The whole variable domain, filled in from reference TRBV19 and TRBJ1-5, reads DGGITQSPKYLFRKEGQNVTLSCEQNLNHDAMYWYRQDPGQGLRLIYYSQIVNDFQKGDIAEGYSVSREKKESFPLTVTSAQKNPTAFYLCATRDRDNQPQHFGDGTRLSIL.